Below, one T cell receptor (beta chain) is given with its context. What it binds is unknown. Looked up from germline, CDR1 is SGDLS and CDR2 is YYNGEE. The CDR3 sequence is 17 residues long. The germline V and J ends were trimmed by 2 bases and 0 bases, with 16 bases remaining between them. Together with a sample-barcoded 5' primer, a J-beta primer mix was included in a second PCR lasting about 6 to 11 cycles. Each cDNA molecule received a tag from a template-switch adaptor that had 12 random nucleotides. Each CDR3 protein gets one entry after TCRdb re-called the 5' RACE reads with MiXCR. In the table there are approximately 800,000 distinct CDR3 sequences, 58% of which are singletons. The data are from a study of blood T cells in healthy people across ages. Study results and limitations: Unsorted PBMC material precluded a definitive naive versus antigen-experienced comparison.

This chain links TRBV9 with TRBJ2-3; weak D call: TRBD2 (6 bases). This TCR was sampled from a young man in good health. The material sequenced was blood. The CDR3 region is CASSVRWGETSTDTQYF. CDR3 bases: TGTGCCAGCAGCGTGAGATGGGGGGAGACTAGCACAGATACGCAGTATTTT. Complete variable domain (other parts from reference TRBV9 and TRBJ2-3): DSGVTQTPKHLITATGQRVTLRCSPRSGDLSVYWYQQSLDQGLQFLIQYYNGEERAKGNILERFSAQQFPDLHSELNLSSLELGDSALYFCASSVRWGETSTDTQYFGPGTRLTVL.